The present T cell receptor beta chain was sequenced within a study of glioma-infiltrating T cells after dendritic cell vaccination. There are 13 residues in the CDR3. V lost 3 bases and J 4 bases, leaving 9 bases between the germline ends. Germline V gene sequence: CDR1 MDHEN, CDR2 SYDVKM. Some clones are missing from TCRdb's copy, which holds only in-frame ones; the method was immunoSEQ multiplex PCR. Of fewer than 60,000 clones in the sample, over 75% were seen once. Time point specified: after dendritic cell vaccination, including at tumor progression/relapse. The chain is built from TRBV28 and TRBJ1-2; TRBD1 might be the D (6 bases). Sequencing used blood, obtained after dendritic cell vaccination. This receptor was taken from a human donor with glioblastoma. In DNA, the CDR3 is TGTGCCAGCAGTTTTCAGGGGTCCTATGGCTACACCTTC. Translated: CASSFQGSYGYTF.